This T cell receptor beta chain was recorded in a study of shared clonotypes between healthy human individuals. Overall study: CD4 naive cells filled three plates per donor, CD4 memory three, CD8 naive two and CD8 memory one. General study results and limits: Generation of non-shared clonotypes was less probable than generation of clonotypes shared by all four donors. Shared clonotypes: 4.5% to 6% naive CD4, roughly 4% naive CD8, 2% to 2.5% memory CD4, under 0.45% memory CD8.

Turning to this clone: As yet, its antigen is unknown.

Original processing notes: Filtering was not the same, since immunoSEQ gave junction-only sequences without quality scores. Measured with immunoSEQ multiplex PCR; TCRdb has only the in-frame clones, and not every one. That table gives V, J and clone size, and the DNA gave D and trimming. The sample lists some 2.3 million clones; roughly 93% were seen once. The CDR3 is 15 residues long. Germline values: CDR1 SGHRS, CDR2 YFSETQ. J was trimmed by 2 bases and V by 4 bases; bases with no gene match: 9. This sequence joins TRBV5-1 and TRBJ2-7; 7 bases agree with TRBD2. This TCR came from a man between 18 and 35 years old in good health. Some clones in this sample may be carry-over from other donors' samples. Sample: naive CD4+ T cells from PBMCs. Subset described: CD45RA+ positively selected. The CDR3 DNA sequence: TGCGCCAGCAGCCGCGGGACTACCAACGCCTACGAGCAGTACTTC. Protein product: CASSRGTTNAYEQYF.